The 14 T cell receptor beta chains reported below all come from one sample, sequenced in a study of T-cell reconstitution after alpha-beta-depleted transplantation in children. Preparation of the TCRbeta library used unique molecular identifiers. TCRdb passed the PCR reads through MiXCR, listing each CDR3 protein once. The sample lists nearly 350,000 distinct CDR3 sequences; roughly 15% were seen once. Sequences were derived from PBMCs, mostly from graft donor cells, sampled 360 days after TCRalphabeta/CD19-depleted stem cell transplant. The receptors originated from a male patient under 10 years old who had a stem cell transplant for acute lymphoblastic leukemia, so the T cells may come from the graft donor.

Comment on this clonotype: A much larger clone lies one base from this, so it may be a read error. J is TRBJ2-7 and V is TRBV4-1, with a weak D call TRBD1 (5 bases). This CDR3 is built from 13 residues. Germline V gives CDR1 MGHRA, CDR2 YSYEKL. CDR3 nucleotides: TGCGCCTGCAGCCAAGTTGCAGGGTACGAGCAGTACTTC. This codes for CACSQVAGYEQYF.

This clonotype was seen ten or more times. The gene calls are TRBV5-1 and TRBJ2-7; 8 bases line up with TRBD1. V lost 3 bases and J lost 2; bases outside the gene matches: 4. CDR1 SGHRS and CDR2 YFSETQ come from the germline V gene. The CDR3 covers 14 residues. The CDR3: CASSWGDRTYEQYF. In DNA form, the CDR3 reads TGCGCCAGCAGCTGGGGGGACAGGACCTACGAGCAGTACTTC.

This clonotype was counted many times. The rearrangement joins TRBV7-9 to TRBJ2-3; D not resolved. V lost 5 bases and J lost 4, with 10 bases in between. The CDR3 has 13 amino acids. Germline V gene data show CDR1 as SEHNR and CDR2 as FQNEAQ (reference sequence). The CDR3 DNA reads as TGTGCCAGCAGCCACATGGGCGCAGATACGCAGTATTTT. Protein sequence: CASSHMGADTQYF.

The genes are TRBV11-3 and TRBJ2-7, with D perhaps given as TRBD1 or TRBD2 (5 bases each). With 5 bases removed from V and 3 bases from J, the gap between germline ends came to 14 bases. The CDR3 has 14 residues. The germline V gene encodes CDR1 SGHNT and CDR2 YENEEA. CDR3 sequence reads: CASSTGTDNYEQYF. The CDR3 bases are TGTGCCAGCAGCACCGGGACCGACAACTACGAGCAGTACTTC.

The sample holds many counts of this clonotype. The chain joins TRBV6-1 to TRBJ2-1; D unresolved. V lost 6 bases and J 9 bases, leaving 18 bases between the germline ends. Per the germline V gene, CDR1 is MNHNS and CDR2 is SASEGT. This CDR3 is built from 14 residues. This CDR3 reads CASRALAVRSEQFF. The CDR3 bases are TGTGCCAGCAGGGCTCTGGCGGTCCGCAGTGAGCAGTTCTTC.

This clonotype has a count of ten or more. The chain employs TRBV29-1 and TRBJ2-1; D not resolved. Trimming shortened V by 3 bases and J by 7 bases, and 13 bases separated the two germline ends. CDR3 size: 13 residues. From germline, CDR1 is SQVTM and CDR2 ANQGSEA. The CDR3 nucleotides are TGCAGCGTTGAGCGAGTGAGTCTGAATGAGCAGTTCTTC. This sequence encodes CSVERVSLNEQFF.

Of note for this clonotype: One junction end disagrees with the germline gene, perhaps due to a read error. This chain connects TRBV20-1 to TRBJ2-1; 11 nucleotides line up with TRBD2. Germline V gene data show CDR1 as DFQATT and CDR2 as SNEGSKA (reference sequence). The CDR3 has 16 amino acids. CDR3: CSTRSPTSGTYNEQFF. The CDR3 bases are TGCAGTACTAGATCCCCGACTAGCGGGACCTACAATGAGCAGTTCTTC.

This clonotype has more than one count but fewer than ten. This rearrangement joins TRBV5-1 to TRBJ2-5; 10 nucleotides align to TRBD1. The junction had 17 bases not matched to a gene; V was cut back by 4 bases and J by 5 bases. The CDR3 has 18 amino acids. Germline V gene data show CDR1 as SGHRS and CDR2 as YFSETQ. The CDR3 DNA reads TGCGCCAGCAGCGCTACGGGGACAGGGGCCTTTTTGGTGGAGACCCAGTACTTC. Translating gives CASSATGTGAFLVETQYF. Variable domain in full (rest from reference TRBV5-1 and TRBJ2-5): KAGVTQTPRYLIKTRGQQVTLSCSPISGHRSVSWYQQTPGQGLQFLFEYFSETQRNKGNFPGRFSGRQFSNSRSEMNVSTLELGDSALYLCASSATGTGAFLVETQYFGPGTRLLVL.

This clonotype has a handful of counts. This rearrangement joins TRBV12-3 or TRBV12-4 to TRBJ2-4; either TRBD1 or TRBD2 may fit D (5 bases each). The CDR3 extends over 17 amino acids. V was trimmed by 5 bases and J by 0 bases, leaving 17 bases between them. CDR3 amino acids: CASSKRGGGLAKNIQYF. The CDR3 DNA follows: TGTGCCAGCAGTAAGAGGGGTGGCGGACTAGCCAAAAACATTCAGTACTTC.

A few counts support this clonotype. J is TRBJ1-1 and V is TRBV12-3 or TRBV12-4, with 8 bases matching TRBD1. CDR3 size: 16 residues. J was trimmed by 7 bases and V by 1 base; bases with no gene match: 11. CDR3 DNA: TGTGCCAGCAGTTTAGACGTTATCAGGGGGCAGGTTGAAGCTTTCTTT. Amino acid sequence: CASSLDVIRGQVEAFF.

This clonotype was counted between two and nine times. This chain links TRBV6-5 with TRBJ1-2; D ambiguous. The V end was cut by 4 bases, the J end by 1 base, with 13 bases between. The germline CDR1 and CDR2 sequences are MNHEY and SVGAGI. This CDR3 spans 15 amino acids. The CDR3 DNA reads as TGTGCCAGCAGTTCAACCTCCGACCGTAACTATGGCTACACCTTC. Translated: CASSSTSDRNYGYTF.

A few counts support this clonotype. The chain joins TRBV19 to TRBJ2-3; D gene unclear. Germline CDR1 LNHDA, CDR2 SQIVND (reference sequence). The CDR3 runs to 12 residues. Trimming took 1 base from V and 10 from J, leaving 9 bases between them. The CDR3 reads CASSIGGVPQYF. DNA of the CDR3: TGTGCCAGTAGTATAGGTGGGGTGCCGCAGTATTTT.

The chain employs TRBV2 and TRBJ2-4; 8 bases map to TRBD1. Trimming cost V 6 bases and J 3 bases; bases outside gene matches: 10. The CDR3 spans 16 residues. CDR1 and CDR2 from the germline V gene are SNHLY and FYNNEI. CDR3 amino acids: CASRTRGLPGKNIQYF. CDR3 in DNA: TGTGCCAGCAGAACCAGGGGGCTCCCTGGCAAAAACATTCAGTACTTC.

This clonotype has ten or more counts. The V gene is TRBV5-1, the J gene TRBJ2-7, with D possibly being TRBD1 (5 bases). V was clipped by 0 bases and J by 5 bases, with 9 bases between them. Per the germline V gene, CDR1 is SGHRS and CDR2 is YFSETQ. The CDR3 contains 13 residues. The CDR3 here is CASSLAAGNEQYF. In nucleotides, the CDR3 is TGCGCCAGCAGCTTGGCCGCAGGGAACGAGCAGTACTTC.